The 4 T cell receptor beta chains below all came from one sample that was sequenced in a study of siplizumab effects on memory and regulatory T cells. Clones were sequenced by immunoSEQ multiplex PCR, and TCRdb holds only the in-frame ones, with some missing. The sample holds 90,000 to 150,000 clones, roughly 95% seen once. The sample consisted of non-Treg CD4+ T cells sorted from blood. Receptors originate from a human donor in good health.

The chain combines TRBV21-1 with TRBJ2-7; the table's D call, TRBD2, was not checked against the DNA. TRBV21-1 is classified as a pseudogene. This CDR3 spans 13 amino acids. As DNA, the CDR3 is TGTGCCAGCAGCAAGGGGGGAACCTACGAGCAGTACTTC. It yields the protein CASSKGGTYEQYF.

The chain uses TRBV4-1 and TRBJ1-5; D is possibly TRBD1 (6 bases). Between the trimmed V and J ends, which lost 1 base and 5 bases, there was a span of 18 bases. CDR1 and CDR2 (germline): MGHRA, YSYEKL. This CDR3 is built from 17 residues. Written as DNA, the CDR3 is TGCGCCAGCAGCCAAGTAAAACAGGGTATTTTGTATCAGCCCCAGCATTTT. It codes for CASSQVKQGILYQPQHF.

This chain connects TRBV5-3 to TRBJ2-3; no firm D call. TRBV5-3 falls under the ORF class, with uncertain function. The CDR3 sequence is 17 residues long. Trimming took off 4 bases at V and 1 base at J, with 19 bases between the two ends. As DNA, the CDR3 is TGTGCCAGAAGCCTTTATGTCCCCTCGCACGGCACAGATACGCAGTATTTT. Translated, it gives CARSLYVPSHGTDTQYF.

The chain employs TRBV6-1 and TRBJ2-7; D possibly uses TRBD1 or TRBD2 (5 bases each). Per the germline V gene, CDR1 is MNHNS and CDR2 is SASEGT. This CDR3 region has 15 residues. V was trimmed by 7 bases and J by 2 bases, leaving 18 bases between them. In DNA, the CDR3 is TGTGCCAGCACCCCAGAGGGGCTCATCCCCTACGAGCAGTACTTC. Residues: CASTPEGLIPYEQYF.